A single sample gave rise to the 14 T cell receptor beta chains below, sequenced in a study of T cells after posttransplantation cyclophosphamide. Method: immunoSEQ multiplex PCR; TCRdb's copy keeps in-frame clones and lacks some. The data hold 1,300 to 1,500 clones, with 78% observed a single time. A marrow graft followed busulfan-fludarabine conditioning, with cyclophosphamide on days +3 and +4. The sample consisted of PBMCs, taken 210 to 250 days after allogeneic stem cell transplant with posttransplant cyclophosphamide. These receptor sequences come from a female patient between 55 and 75 years old who received an allogeneic stem cell transplant from an unrelated donor, was CMV-positive, and had acute GVHD only. The T cells may partly be graft donor cells.

The rearrangement links TRBV18 to TRBJ2-1; 12 bases agree with TRBD2. Germline loops: CDR1 KGHSH, CDR2 LQKENI. This CDR3 spans 14 amino acids. Germline trimming cut 6 bases from V and 5 bases from J; bases unmatched to any gene: 2. CDR3 DNA: TGTGCCAGCTCTCGGACTAGCGGGGACAATGAGCAGTTCTTC. Residues: CASSRTSGDNEQFF.

The chain has TRBV27 and TRBJ1-1; TRBD1 is a possible D gene (6 bases). CDR1 MNHEY and CDR2 SMNVEV come from the germline V gene (reference sequence). V was shortened by 6 bases and J by 0 bases, with 23 bases between the two germline ends. This CDR3 spans 18 amino acids. The CDR3 reads CASSPRGWTDSLNTEAFF. The CDR3 DNA reads TGTGCCAGCAGCCCGAGGGGCTGGACAGACTCTTTGAACACTGAAGCTTTCTTT.

The chain is built from TRBV6-1 and TRBJ2-2, with 9 bases identical to TRBD1. Germline values: CDR1 MNHNS, CDR2 SASEGT. Losses at the gene ends were 4 bases for V and 6 bases for J; bases not matched to a gene: 6. The length of the CDR3 is 15 residues. CDR3: CASSVQRTGAGELFF. Written as DNA, the CDR3 is TGTGCCAGCAGTGTTCAAAGGACAGGGGCCGGGGAGCTGTTTTTT.

CDR3 nucleotides: TGTGCCAGTAGTAACCCGTCTCCGACAAACGAAGCTTTCTTT. Protein sequence: CASSNPSPTNEAFF. This sequence joins TRBV19 and TRBJ1-1, with D unclear. The CDR3 consists of 14 residues. Trimming pared 4 bases from V and 8 bases from J, leaving 17 bases between. Germline V CDR1 and CDR2: LNHDA, SQIVND (reference sequence).

This clone is termed large. V gene TRBV5-4 combines with J gene TRBJ1-3, with 7 bases identical to TRBD1. Per germline, CDR1 SGHNT and CDR2 YYREEE (reference sequence). This CDR3 has 15 amino acids. V lost 4 bases and J lost 4; bases outside the gene matches: 8. CDR3 amino acids: CASSEVGQMGNTIYF. CDR3 bases: TGTGCCAGCAGCGAAGTGGGACAGATGGGAAACACCATATATTTT.

The chain carries TRBV5-4 and TRBJ2-7; D gene unclear. Germline V gene data show CDR1 as SGHNT and CDR2 as YYREEE (reference sequence). V lost 3 bases and J 4 bases, leaving 8 bases between the germline ends. CDR3 length: 12 amino acids. The chain's CDR3 is CASSSSFYEQYF. The CDR3 DNA reads as TGTGCCAGCAGCTCCTCCTTTTACGAGCAGTACTTC.

The table lists this clone with a few counts. V usage is TRBV5-1 and J usage is TRBJ1-3; D might be TRBD1 (6 bases). V shed 0 bases and J shed 0 bases, with 10 bases lying between them. Germline values: CDR1 SGHRS, CDR2 YFSETQ. This CDR3 spans 16 amino acids. The CDR3, as DNA: TGCGCCAGCAGCTTGGACAGGGCCCTCTCTGGAAACACCATATATTTT. This gives the protein CASSLDRALSGNTIYF.

The chain joins TRBV4-2 to TRBJ1-2; 9 nucleotides line up with TRBD1. CDR1 and CDR2 from the germline V gene are LGHNA and YNFKEQ. Unmatched junction bases numbered 0, after V lost 0 bases and J lost 4 bases. The CDR3 extends over 14 amino acids. The CDR3 bases are TGTGCCAGCAGCCAAGAGACAGGGGGCTATGGCTACACCTTC. Protein sequence: CASSQETGGYGYTF.

The rearrangement joins TRBV6-6 to TRBJ1-6, with 8 bases matching TRBD1. This CDR3 is built from 15 residues. CDR1 and CDR2 from the germline V gene are MNHNY and SVGAGI (reference sequence). J was trimmed by 7 bases and V by 7 bases; bases with no gene match: 9. Written as DNA, the CDR3 is TGTGCCAGCACGACAGGGGACTATTACAATTCACCCCTCCACTTT. This translates into CASTTGDYYNSPLHF.

The V and J genes are TRBV7-6 and TRBJ2-7; 11 bases align to TRBD1. The CDR3 is made up of 14 amino acids. Trimming took 3 bases from V and 7 from J; bases not matched to a gene: 5. Germline assignment: CDR1 SGHVS and CDR2 FNYEAQ. CDR3: CASSLGTGGREQYF. The CDR3 DNA follows: TGTGCCAGCAGCTTGGGGACAGGGGGTCGGGAGCAGTACTTC.

V gene TRBV30 combines with J gene TRBJ1-5, with TRBD1 matching over 11 bases. J gave up 8 bases and V 6 bases, and 9 bases lay outside the gene matches. Germline V gene sequence: CDR1 GTSNPN, CDR2 SVGIG (reference sequence). The CDR3 contains 14 residues. The CDR3 nucleotides read TGTGCCTGTGCCGGGACAGGGGGTAGGGAGCCCCAGCATTTT. It translates to CACAGTGGREPQHF.

As for this clone: A read error may produce the germline difference seen at one junction end. The sample carries other DNA sequences with the same CDR3. This chain connects TRBV10-3 to TRBJ1-6; D call uncertain. The CDR3 is made up of 13 amino acids. Germline V gene data show CDR1 as ENHRY and CDR2 as SYGVKD. The CDR3 nucleotides read TGTGCCATCAGTCCCGGGATTAATTCCCCCCTCCACTTT. Translation: CAISPGINSPLHF.

This chain connects TRBV11-1 to TRBJ1-1, with a tentative D call TRBD1 (6 bases). V was trimmed by 5 bases and J by 7 bases, leaving 14 bases between them. The CDR3 runs 13 residues. Germline CDR1 SGHAT, CDR2 FQDESV (reference sequence). CDR3 nucleotides: TGTGCCAGCAGCGAAACAGGGAGCGTTGAAGCTTTCTTT. It specifies CASSETGSVEAFF.

The genes are TRBV5-1 and TRBJ1-2; a possible D gene is TRBD1 (5 bases). The CDR3 spans 13 residues. V lost 3 bases to trimming and J lost 7 bases, with 13 bases between them. In germline, CDR1 is SGHRS, CDR2 YFSETQ. The CDR3: CASSSPGLPGYTF. The CDR3 DNA reads TGCGCCAGCAGCTCACCGGGACTTCCTGGCTACACCTTC.